This TCR beta chain was sequenced during a study of PD-1 blockade in mismatch repair-deficient tumors. Study-level points and caveats: After pembrolizumab, tumor-resident clones rose rapidly, then generally contracted before radiologic responses.

TCR sequencing covered a few patients who responded to pembrolizumab. This clone appeared once. Its antigen remains unknown. The assay was immunoSEQ multiplex PCR, and TCRdb's table has in-frame clones only and misses some. The sample lists around 38,000 clones, 75% to 85% occurring once. The germline CDR1 and CDR2 sequences are SGHAT and FQNNGV. The CDR3 is made up of 12 amino acids. V lost 2 bases and J 9 bases, leaving 8 bases between the germline ends. The sequence came from an adult with mismatch repair-deficient cancer. V and J are TRBV11-2 and TRBJ2-4; D not certain. This material consisted of peripheral blood, taken 4 weeks after starting pembrolizumab. This CDR3 reads CASSLLFGIQYF. For the CDR3, the DNA is TGTGCCAGCAGCTTACTGTTTGGCATTCAGTACTTC.